These T cell receptor beta chains were read from a single sample in a study of technical replicates of blood from a handful of donors. TCRdb's table, derived via immunoSEQ multiplex PCR, lists solely in-frame clones and lacks some. The sample carries around 53,000 clones, around 90% recorded once. Source material: PBMCs. These receptor sequences come from a human donor in good health. Some clones in this sample may be carry-over from other donors' samples. The CDR3 runs from the conserved cysteine through the conserved F or W. D genes are given only for firm matches. Clone sizes are given selectively: once, few, many, or a class where the clone is expanded.

j_call v_call d_call clone_size cdr3_length cdr3_aa cdr3_nt
TRBJ2-7 TRBV11-3 - - 16 CASSLQPEQGPHEQYF TGTGCCAGCAGCTTACAGCCGGAGCAGGGGCCCCACGAGCAGTACTTC
TRBJ2-5 TRBV5-1 TRBD2 - 14 CASRGGGQQETQYF TGCGCCAGCAGAGGCGGGGGGCAGCAGGAGACCCAGTACTTC
TRBJ2-3 TRBV4-3 - - 14 CASSQEAEGGSQYF TGCGCCAGCAGCCAAGAGGCCGAGGGAGGATCGCAGTATTTT
TRBJ1-2 TRBV10-1 - - 15 CASREFGGGAYGYTF TGCGCCAGCAGGGAGTTTGGGGGGGGAGCCTATGGCTACACCTTC
TRBJ1-2 TRBV7-2 - - 13 CASSFQGSGGYTF TGTGCCAGCAGCTTCCAAGGCTCGGGGGGCTACACCTTC
TRBJ2-1 TRBV29-1 - once 14 CSGKGGSSYNEQFF TGCAGCGGGAAGGGGGGGAGCTCCTACAATGAGCAGTTCTTC
TRBJ2-2 TRBV9 - - 14 CASSVDEGTGELFF TGTGCCAGCAGCGTAGACGAGGGCACCGGGGAGCTGTTTTTT
TRBJ2-2 TRBV19 - - 15 CASTTHRRGTGELFF TGTGCCAGTACCACCCATCGACGCGGCACCGGGGAGCTGTTTTTT
TRBJ2-3 TRBV4-2 TRBD2 - 16 CASSQDTSALTDTQYF TGTGCCAGCAGCCAAGATACTAGCGCCCTTACAGATACGCAGTATTTT
TRBJ1-2 TRBV4-2 - - 14 CASSQDRVDYGYTF TGTGCCAGCAGCCAAGACCGGGTCGACTATGGCTACACCTTC
TRBJ2-2 TRBV6-5 - - 14 CASSVGGVGGELFF TGTGCCAGCAGTGTTGGGGGCGTCGGCGGGGAGCTGTTTTTT